This TCR beta chain was profiled in a study of cytotoxic CD8 clonotypes in ibrutinib-treated CLL. V was trimmed by 3 bases and J by 11 bases, leaving 10 bases between them. This CDR3 has 11 residues. CDR1 is SGHTA and CDR2 is FQGNSA in the germline V gene. This table comes from immunoSEQ multiplex PCR, and its TCRdb copy is limited to in-frame clones, with some not included. The sample contains 30,000 or so clones, around 60% of which appear only once. Source: PBMCs, taken before ibrutinib treatment. This chain joins TRBV7-2 and TRBJ1-1, with D maybe TRBD1 (6 bases). The sequence was collected from a human donor with chronic lymphocytic leukemia. CDR3 DNA sequence: TGTGCCAGCAGCTTGGGCAGGGGTGCTTTCTTT. Translated: CASSLGRGAFF.